This TCR beta chain is drawn from a study of blood T cells in healthy people across ages. Regarding the study as a whole: The study lacked donor CMV status, which possibly confounded expanded clonotype changes. Long-lived and aged donors differed, with more naive CD4+ cells and higher diversity in the long-lived.

Remarks on this clonotype: Its antigen is unidentified. This may come from a read error, since a much larger clone is one base off.

Together with a sample-barcoded 5' primer, a J-beta primer mix was included in a second PCR lasting roughly 6 to 12 cycles. Tags on each cDNA molecule came from a template-switch adaptor with 12 random nucleotides. One entry per CDR3 protein results from TCRdb running MiXCR on the 5' RACE reads. The sample lists hundreds of thousands of distinct CDR3 sequences; about 50% were seen once. The germline V gene encodes CDR1 MDHEN and CDR2 SYDVKM. This CDR3 has 16 amino acids. Sequenced sample: blood. The chain couples TRBV28 to TRBJ2-5; D possibly corresponds to TRBD2 (6 bases). The sequence came from a woman of 80 years or more in good health. The CDR3 coding sequence is TGTACCAGCAGTTCACCTCCCGAAGGGTTGGGAGGGACCCAGTACTTC. It translates to CTSSSPPEGLGGTQYF. Supplemented by reference TRBV28 and TRBJ2-5, the full variable domain reads DVKVTQSSRYLVKRTGEKVFLECVQDMDHENMFWYRQDPGLGLRLIYFSYDVKMKEKGDIPEGYSVSREKKERFSLILESASTNQTSMYLCTSSSPPEGLGGTQYFGPGTRLLVL.